The present entry profiles one T cell receptor (beta chain) with its context. The sample comes from a study of CD8 T cells in Susac syndrome. The RNA input was roughly 0.45 to 1 ug, and it was reverse transcribed with random hexamers. By means of immunoSEQ multiplex PCR, TCR beta CDR3 spanning 54 Vbeta and 13 Jbeta underwent amplification. TCRdb re-called the immunoSEQ multiplex PCR reads through MiXCR, storing one row per CDR3 protein. The profile shows a few hundred thousand distinct CDR3 sequences, 80% to 95% of them singletons. TEMRA cells were enriched by FACS, while CD8+ and CD4+ T cells were obtained through a negative isolation that was performed magnetically. Trimming at V came to 3 bases and at J to 8 bases, leaving 13 bases not matched to a gene. From germline, CDR1 is SEHNR and CDR2 FQNEAQ (reference sequence). The CDR3 is 15 residues long.

The receptor was derived from a human donor with multiple sclerosis. What was sequenced was CD8+ T cells from PBMCs. The V and J genes are TRBV7-9 and TRBJ2-7, with TRBD1 matching 7 bases. The CDR3 region has the DNA TGTGCCAGCAGCTTGGCGGAGTCGGGACAGCCCAAGCAGTACTTC. Its protein product is CASSLAESGQPKQYF.